This TCR beta chain was found in a study of CD8+CD57+ T cells in acquired aplastic anemia. As for the study in general: CD4+ and CD8+ cells, once sorted, gave DNA averaging about 3 ug. CD4+ cells from healthy donors averaged around 10 million reads. Study outcomes and limitations: Comparison of patients with controls identified some 29 shared CD8+ CDR3 sequences. The CD8+ Simpson's diversity of patients and controls was not significantly different.

This clonotype occurred a few times. Its antigen is undetermined. In germline, CDR1 is KGHDR, CDR2 SFDVKD. This CDR3 has 14 amino acids. After removal of 5 bases from V and 4 bases from J, the junction contained 3 bases not matched to a gene. TCR beta VDJ and CDR3 profiling used genomic DNA as template. TCRdb fed the reads into MiXCR, producing one record per CDR3 protein. The sample consists of some 220,000 distinct CDR3 sequences, 30% to 40% of them appearing once. The chain employs TRBV24-1 and TRBJ2-1; 8 bases line up with TRBD2. Sequencing used sorted CD4+, CD8+, or CD8+CD57+ T cells (not recorded which) from PBMCs. The sequence came from a human donor in good health, serving as a control. The CDR3 sequence is CATSATSGYNEQFF. CDR3 sequence (DNA): TGTGCCACCAGTGCCACTAGCGGTTACAATGAGCAGTTCTTC.